Sequencing of this TCR beta chain was carried out in a study of CD8+CD57+ T cells in acquired aplastic anemia. The length of the CDR3 is 14 residues. The germline gives CDR1 SGHRS, CDR2 YFSETQ. V dropped 0 bases and J dropped 9 bases, with 16 bases sitting between them. Profiles of TCR beta VDJ and CDR3 were generated from a genomic DNA template. TCRdb analysed the reads with MiXCR anew, one entry per CDR3 protein. Of hundreds of thousands of distinct CDR3 sequences in the sample, about 70% were seen once. Material for sequencing was sorted CD4+, CD8+, or CD8+CD57+ T cells (not recorded which) from PBMCs. This chain connects TRBV5-1 to TRBJ2-7, with D perhaps TRBD1 (5 bases). The TCR was taken from a human donor in good health, serving as a control. In DNA form, the CDR3 reads TGCGCCAGCAGCTTGGCGGACACCACAGATATGCAGTACTTC. Protein: CASSLADTTDMQYF. Based on the CDR3 plus reference TRBV5-1 and TRBJ2-7, the full variable domain is KAGVTQTPRYLIKTRGQQVTLSCSPISGHRSVSWYQQTPGQGLQFLFEYFSETQRNKGNFPGRFSGRQFSNSRSEMNVSTLELGDSALYLCASSLADTTDMQYFGPGTRLTVT.